This TCR beta chain originates from a study of beta chain features in type 1 diabetes. The isolated RNA, all of it, was reverse transcribed, so expressed TCRB transcripts were what got sequenced. Generated by immunoSEQ multiplex PCR, the TCRdb table keeps only in-frame clones and is missing some. The sample consists of 600,000 or so clones, about an eighth of them appearing once. A word on this clone: Its matching antigen is unknown. An end of the junction does not agree with germline; a read error may underlie this.

Averaging about 116 mL, one heparinised blood draw came from each individual donor. Sorting with CD45RO/CCR7/CD25/CD127/CD95/CD27 yielded naive, central memory, regulatory and stem-like memory CD4+ cells. Sort purity for all populations was recorded as exceeding 98%. Findings and limits, study-wide: Compared to healthy donors, patients appeared to have naive, central memory and Treg TCRB repertoires that were more alike. TCRB CDR3s were moderately but significantly shorter in Type 1 diabetes patients in all four CD4+ subsets.

This CDR3 is 15 amino acids long. Looked up from germline, CDR1 is SNHLY and CDR2 is FYNNEI. The source is a man younger than 35 with type 1 diabetes. This rearrangement joins TRBV2 to TRBJ2-1; D may correspond to TRBD1 or TRBD2 (5 bases each). Material: naive CD4+ T cells from blood. CDR3 in amino acids: CASREGWYGADEQFF. CDR3 coding DNA: TGTGCCAGCAGAGAAGGGTGGTACGGGGCGGATGAGCAGTTCTTC.